Listed below are T cell receptor beta chains from one sample, sequenced in a study of neurological immune-mediated disorders. MiXCR, applied by TCRdb to the 5' RACE reads, yields one record per CDR3 protein. The sample has roughly 80,000 distinct CDR3 sequences, about 9.4% seen once; the top ten hold 1.7%. Sample: PBMCs. These receptors came from a man in his fifties or sixties in good health. Both conserved end residues are part of each CDR3. D genes are given only for firm matches. Where a row states a size, it is once, few, many or the class of an expanded clone; other rows omit it.

j_gene	d_gene	v_gene	abundance	CDR3nt	CDR3aa
TRBJ2-3	NA	TRBV7-9	many	TGTGCCAGCAGCCGCGCTGGGCGTCTGGCAGATACGCAGTATTTT	CASSRAGRLADTQYF
TRBJ2-5	TRBD1	TRBV5-5	few	TGTGCCAGCAGCTCGCCGGGACAGCTAAAAGAGACCCAGTACTTC	CASSSPGQLKETQYF
TRBJ1-1	NA	TRBV3-1	many	TGTGCCAGCAGCCCAATGAACACTGAAGCTTTCTTT	CASSPMNTEAFF
TRBJ1-2	NA	TRBV10-3	many	TGTGCCATCAGTGAGGGGGATGGCTATGGCTACACCTTC	CAISEGDGYGYTF
TRBJ2-7	NA	TRBV7-8	many	TGTGCCAGCAGCTTAGGGGGACGGTCCTACGAGCAGTACTTC	CASSLGGRSYEQYF
TRBJ2-1	NA	TRBV28	many	TGTGCCAGCAGTTTAAGCGCCGTTCCCCGGGATGAGCAGTTCTTC	CASSLSAVPRDEQFF
TRBJ2-7	TRBD1	TRBV3-1	many	TGTGCCAGCAGCCCGAGGACAGGGGGCTTCTACGAGCAGTACTTC	CASSPRTGGFYEQYF
TRBJ2-7	TRBD1	TRBV5-6	many	TGTGCCAGCAGCTTCGGACAGGGGACATACGAGCAGTACTTC	CASSFGQGTYEQYF
TRBJ2-2	TRBD2	TRBV29-1	many	TGCAGCGTTGCGGGACTAGCGGGGAGGAACACCGGGGAGCTGTTTTTT	CSVAGLAGRNTGELFF
TRBJ1-6	TRBD1	TRBV10-3	many	TGTGCCATCAGTCGGGACAGGGAACGATCACCCCTCCACTTT	CAISRDRERSPLHF
TRBJ2-3	TRBD1	TRBV7-8	many	TGTGCCAGCAGCCAGCAGGGGGCCCGGACAGATACGCAGTATTTT	CASSQQGARTDTQYF
TRBJ2-1	NA	TRBV5-1	many	TGCGCCAGCAGCTTGGGTCAGGTTGCCTCAGACTTC	CASSLGQVASDF
TRBJ2-6	TRBD2	TRBV6-1	many	TGTGCCAGCAGTGAAGAATCGCGGGGGGCGGTCGGGGCCAACGTCCTGACTTTC	CASSEESRGAVGANVLTF
TRBJ2-7	TRBD2	TRBV15	many	TGTGCCACCAGCAGGAGAAGAGCGGGGGGCTCCTACGAGCAGTACTTC	CATSRRRAGGSYEQYF
TRBJ1-4	TRBD1	TRBV6-5	many	TGTGCCAGCAGACTAACTCAGGGGGCTAATGAAAAACTGTTTTTT	CASRLTQGANEKLFF
TRBJ2-7	NA	TRBV7-9	many	TGTGCCAGCAGCCCCGAGGGGGCGGGAGGCGACGAGCAGTACTTC	CASSPEGAGGDEQYF
TRBJ1-4	NA	TRBV10-3	many	TGTGCCATCATTCTTCCGGATAATGAAAAACTGTTTTTT	CAIILPDNEKLFF
TRBJ2-3	NA	TRBV24-1	many	TGTGCCACCAGTGCAACCCCCGGTGAAGGGTTGTTAAATACGCAGTATTTT	CATSATPGEGLLNTQYF
TRBJ2-2	NA	TRBV5-1	many	TGCGCCAGCAGCGATCTAACAGGGAACACCGGGGAGCTGTTTTTT	CASSDLTGNTGELFF
TRBJ2-5	TRBD2	TRBV7-7	many	TGTGCCAGCAGCTTAGAAAAACCAGCGGGGCGAAAAGAGACCCAGTACTTC	CASSLEKPAGRKETQYF
TRBJ1-1	TRBD1	TRBV18	NA	TGTGCCAGCTCACCGGGACAGTCGACTGAAGCTTTCTTT	CASSPGQSTEAFF
TRBJ2-2	NA	TRBV7-6	NA	TGTGCCAGCAGCTTAGATCCCAGGGGTAGTGACGCCGGGGAGCTGTTTTTT	CASSLDPRGSDAGELFF
TRBJ2-7	TRBD2	TRBV27	many	TGTGCCAGTCCCGGGACTAGCGGGATCGGGCGCCCGTACGAGCAGTACTTC	CASPGTSGIGRPYEQYF
TRBJ1-1	TRBD1	TRBV28	many	TGTGCCAGCAGGTTGGACAGGGTAGACACTGAAGCTTTCTTT	CASRLDRVDTEAFF
TRBJ1-6	NA	TRBV12-3/TRBV12-4	many	TGTGCCAGCAGTTTCGGACTGAGAGATTCACCCCTCCACTTT	CASSFGLRDSPLHF
TRBJ1-2	NA	TRBV5-1	many	TGCGCCAGCAGCCCAAGGGACACCTTTAACTATGGCTACACCTTC	CASSPRDTFNYGYTF
TRBJ2-5	NA	TRBV7-2	many	TGTGCCAGCAGCGAACGACGGGTGTACCAAGAGACCCAGTACTTC	CASSERRVYQETQYF
TRBJ2-3	TRBD2	TRBV7-2	many	TGTGCCAGCAGCACGGCGGGACTAGCTACAGATACGCAGTATTTT	CASSTAGLATDTQYF
TRBJ2-1	TRBD1	TRBV19	NA	TGTGCCAGTAGTCCCCGCCGGGACAGGGTATCTGAGCAGTTCTTC	CASSPRRDRVSEQFF
TRBJ2-1	TRBD1	TRBV5-1	NA	TGCGCCAGCAGCTTGAACACAGGGGAACCCTACAATGAGCAGTTCTTC	CASSLNTGEPYNEQFF
TRBJ1-4	NA	TRBV5-1	many	TGCGCCAGCAGCTTGGTTGGGGAGTCTAATGAAAAACTGTTTTTT	CASSLVGESNEKLFF
TRBJ2-3	TRBD2	TRBV5-1	many	TGCGCCAGCAGCTCCATGGCGGGGGGGGCAGATACGCAGTATTTT	CASSSMAGGADTQYF
TRBJ2-1	NA	TRBV2	many	TGTGCCAGCAGAACCGGGTCTCAATACAATGAGCAGTTCTTC	CASRTGSQYNEQFF
TRBJ1-5	NA	TRBV12-3/TRBV12-4	many	TGTGCCAGCAGTCTGACAGGATATAGCAATCAGCCCCAGCATTTT	CASSLTGYSNQPQHF
TRBJ2-6	NA	TRBV5-1	many	TGCGCCAGCGGACGACAGAACCAACTCTCTGGGGCCAACGTCCTGACTTTC	CASGRQNQLSGANVLTF
TRBJ1-1	TRBD1	TRBV6-5	many	TGTGCCAGCAGTCGCGTACCGGGACAGGGAGGTTTCTTT	CASSRVPGQGGFF
TRBJ2-1	NA	TRBV29-1	many	TGCAGCGCTGAGGGGCTAGCCTTCTACAATGAGCAGTTCTTC	CSAEGLAFYNEQFF
TRBJ2-3	NA	TRBV7-9	many	TGTGCCAGCAGCACCGGGACCGGAGGACCAGATACGCAGTATTTT	CASSTGTGGPDTQYF
TRBJ1-1	NA	TRBV6-6	many	TGTGCCAGCAGTTACGATGGGGGAGAGAGGACTGAAGCTTTCTTT	CASSYDGGERTEAFF
TRBJ2-5	TRBD1	TRBV7-6	NA	TGTGCCAGCAGCTTACCGGGACAGGGAAGGGAGACCCAGTACTTC	CASSLPGQGRETQYF
TRBJ1-2	NA	TRBV12-3/TRBV12-4	many	TGTGCCAGCAGAAACCCCCAAGGCCGCGGGGTTTGGGGCTATGGCTACACCTTC	CASRNPQGRGVWGYGYTF
TRBJ2-1	TRBD2	TRBV5-1	many	TGCGCCAGCAGACTCCCATCTGGGGGGGCCTACAATGAGCAGTTCTTC	CASRLPSGGAYNEQFF
TRBJ1-1	NA	TRBV28	many	TGTGCCAGCAGTCTACCCTACACTGAAGCTTTCTTT	CASSLPYTEAFF
TRBJ2-1	TRBD2	TRBV20-1	many	TGCAGTGCTAGAGTGGGTAGCGGGAGCCCCAATGAGCAGTTCTTC	CSARVGSGSPNEQFF
TRBJ2-5	NA	TRBV12-3/TRBV12-4	many	TGTGCCAGCACCCACGGGTGGGGATTCGAATTAGAGACCCAGTACTTC	CASTHGWGFELETQYF
TRBJ2-1	NA	TRBV24-1	many	TGTGCCACCAGTGAGGCCATGTCGACAGGAAGAAATGAGCAGTTCTTC	CATSEAMSTGRNEQFF
TRBJ1-3	TRBD1	TRBV20-1	many	TGCAGTGCCACTCGCCGGGACAGGGGGTTTATGGACTCTGGAAACACCATATATTTT	CSATRRDRGFMDSGNTIYF
TRBJ1-5	TRBD1	TRBV4-2	NA	TGTGCCAGCAGCCAAGGGGGGGGACAGTTCAATCAGCCCCAGCATTTT	CASSQGGGQFNQPQHF